What follows are 18 T cell receptor beta chains derived from one specimen sequenced in a study of blood T cell repertoires in COVID-19. Using immunoSEQ multiplex PCR, the repertoire was profiled, and TCRdb retains in-frame clones only, with some absent. The sample records hundreds of thousands of clones, 75% to 90% being singletons. What was sequenced was PBMCs or T cells enriched from blood (not recorded which). The receptors here all came from a young woman who had recovered from COVID-19.

The V gene is TRBV7-9, the J gene TRBJ1-3, with TRBD1 matching over 7 bases. The V gene end was trimmed by 3 bases and the J gene end by 8 bases; junction bases not matched to a gene: 4. The germline CDR1 and CDR2 sequences are SEHNR and FQNEAQ (reference sequence). CDR3 size: 13 residues. The CDR3: CASSFGQADTIYF. The CDR3 coding sequence is TGTGCCAGCAGCTTCGGACAGGCGGACACCATATATTTT.

The chain employs TRBV5-1 and TRBJ1-2; D is possibly TRBD1 (5 bases). CDR1 SGHRS and CDR2 YFSETQ come from the germline V gene. The CDR3 sequence is 14 residues long. V was shortened by 0 bases and J by 3 bases, with 9 bases between the two germline ends. CDR3 DNA sequence: TGCGCCAGCAGCTTGGCCGTAGGGGACTATGGCTACACCTTC. Encoded protein: CASSLAVGDYGYTF.

This clone was detected a few times. This chain connects TRBV28 to TRBJ1-3; D is uncertain. Germline V CDR1 and CDR2: MDHEN, SYDVKM. The CDR3 runs to 16 residues. V lost 4 bases and J 0 bases, leaving 13 bases between the germline ends. The CDR3, as DNA: TGTGCCAGCAGTTCGCCGGGTTTGGCCTCTGGAAACACCATATATTTT. As protein: CASSSPGLASGNTIYF.

The rearrangement joins TRBV18 to TRBJ2-7; a weak D match, TRBD1 (6 bases). Germline CDR1 KGHSH, CDR2 LQKENI. V was pared by 6 bases and J by 6 bases, with 15 bases between. The CDR3 spans 13 residues. The CDR3 coding sequence is TGTGCCAGCTCGTACAGGGAATTGGGCGAGCAGTACTTC. It yields the protein CASSYRELGEQYF.

The chain links TRBV10-2 to TRBJ2-2; D unresolved. The V gene lost 3 bases and the J gene lost 4 bases, with 12 bases spanning the gap. In germline, CDR1 is WSHSY, CDR2 SAAADI. The CDR3 is 15 amino acids. Here the CDR3 reads CASSDPTPVTGELFF. The CDR3 DNA sequence: TGCGCCAGCAGTGACCCCACCCCGGTCACCGGGGAGCTGTTTTTT.

The chain links TRBV5-1 to TRBJ1-3; the match to TRBD1 covers 7 bases. The CDR3 extends over 15 amino acids. Trimming took 4 bases from V and 0 from J; bases not matched to a gene: 4. CDR1 is SGHRS, CDR2 YFSETQ, per germline. CDR3 in DNA: TGCGCCAGCAGCCGGGACAGTCCCTCTGGAAACACCATATATTTT. Its protein is CASSRDSPSGNTIYF.

This clone appeared a single time. The chain links TRBV13 to TRBJ2-1, with 9 bases that match TRBD1. There are 16 residues in the CDR3. V lost 0 bases to trimming and J lost 4 bases; unmatched junction nucleotides: 4. The germline CDR1 and CDR2 sequences are PRHDT and FYEKMQ (reference sequence). CDR3 DNA sequence: TGTGCCAGCAGCTTAGGGGGACAGGGTAGATACAATGAGCAGTTCTTC. It codes for CASSLGGQGRYNEQFF.

This chain connects TRBV5-6 to TRBJ2-7; the match to TRBD1 covers 7 bases. In germline, CDR1 is SGHDT, CDR2 YYEEEE. The ends lost 0 bases at V and 1 base at J; junction bases unmatched: 1. CDR3 size: 14 residues. The CDR3 DNA reads as TGTGCCAGCAGCTTGGGACAGGGATCCTACGAGCAGTACTTC. It is translated as CASSLGQGSYEQYF.

This sequence joins TRBV6-1 and TRBJ1-2, with D uncertain. V lost 1 base, J lost 7 bases, and 7 bases lay in between. The CDR3 runs 12 residues. Germline lookup yields CDR1 MNHNS and CDR2 SASEGT. CDR3 amino acids: CASSEVRSGYTF. For the CDR3, the DNA is TGTGCCAGCAGTGAAGTGAGGAGTGGCTACACCTTC.

CDR3 sequence: CASSLASGGTISYEQYF. The CDR3 DNA reads TGCGCCAGCAGCTTGGCTAGCGGGGGGACTATCTCCTACGAGCAGTACTTC. The chain has TRBV5-1 and TRBJ2-7, with TRBD2 matching 11 bases. The CDR3 is made up of 17 amino acids. Germline-derived CDR1 and CDR2 are SGHRS and YFSETQ. The ends lost 0 bases at V and 0 bases at J; junction bases unmatched: 5. Full variable domain (outside the CDR3, taken from reference TRBV5-1 and TRBJ2-7): KAGVTQTPRYLIKTRGQQVTLSCSPISGHRSVSWYQQTPGQGLQFLFEYFSETQRNKGNFPGRFSGRQFSNSRSEMNVSTLELGDSALYLCASSLASGGTISYEQYFGPGTRLTVT.

This chain links TRBV2 with TRBJ2-7; the D gene is possibly TRBD2 (6 bases). The CDR3 length is 14 residues. V was trimmed by 6 bases and J by 2 bases, leaving 14 bases between them. In germline, CDR1 is SNHLY, CDR2 FYNNEI. In nucleotides, the CDR3 is TGTGCCAGCAGCGACGGACGGGGGACCTACGAGCAGTACTTC. It encodes CASSDGRGTYEQYF.

This sequence joins TRBV18 and TRBJ2-7; 8 positions agree with TRBD1. With V trimmed by 5 bases and J by 0 bases, 9 bases remained unmatched. The CDR3 extends over 16 amino acids. Germline V gene sequence: CDR1 KGHSH, CDR2 LQKENI. The chain's CDR3 is CASSTPQGEGSYEQYF. The DNA for the CDR3 is TGTGCCAGCTCAACCCCACAGGGGGAAGGCTCCTACGAGCAGTACTTC.

V and J are TRBV28 and TRBJ1-1; 10 nucleotides agree with TRBD1. Germline V gives CDR1 MDHEN, CDR2 SYDVKM. This CDR3 comprises 17 residues. V lost 3 bases to trimming and J lost 4 bases; unmatched junction nucleotides: 11. The CDR3 coding sequence is TGTGCCAGCAGTTTCACCCGGGACAGGGGTTGGGCCACTGAAGCTTTCTTT. This sequence encodes CASSFTRDRGWATEAFF.

The DNA for the CDR3 is TGCAGCGTCCTCCTTGGGAGGGAGCAGTTCTTC. Protein sequence: CSVLLGREQFF. This chain uses TRBV29-1 with TRBJ2-1, with D possibly matching TRBD2 (6 bases). The CDR3 sequence is 11 residues long. Germline values: CDR1 SQVTM, CDR2 ANQGSEA. Trimming cost V 6 bases and J 10 bases, with 13 bases left between them.

This sequence joins TRBV6-5 and TRBJ1-2; TRBD1 matches 10 bases. CDR1 and CDR2 from the germline V gene are MNHEY and SVGAGI. V lost 6 bases and J lost 4; bases outside the gene matches: 8. This CDR3 has 15 residues. CDR3: CASRLGTGALYGYTF. The CDR3 region has the DNA TGTGCCAGCAGACTCGGGACAGGGGCCCTCTATGGCTACACCTTC.

The chain uses TRBV28 and TRBJ1-6, with D perhaps TRBD1 (5 bases). The CDR3 is made up of 15 amino acids. Deletions cut 0 bases from V and 5 bases from J, with 8 bases between. Per germline, CDR1 MDHEN and CDR2 SYDVKM. The CDR3 reads CASSLWGPDNSPLHF. Written as DNA, the CDR3 is TGTGCCAGCAGTTTATGGGGGCCCGATAATTCACCCCTCCACTTT.

The rearrangement joins TRBV6-5 to TRBJ1-2; possibly TRBD1 for D (6 bases). Trimming removed 6 bases from V and 4 bases from J, with 12 bases in between. From germline, CDR1 is MNHEY and CDR2 SVGAGI. The CDR3 runs to 13 residues. CDR3 protein: CASRRGGIYGYTF. The DNA of the CDR3 is TGTGCCAGCAGAAGGGGGGGGATCTATGGCTACACCTTC.

This clone was picked up one time. The genes are TRBV27 and TRBJ1-2; 10 bases map to TRBD1. Germline assignment: CDR1 MNHEY and CDR2 SMNVEV (reference sequence). The length of the CDR3 is 17 residues. V was pared by 5 bases and J by 6 bases, with 15 bases of the junction left unmatched. CDR3 nucleotides: TGTGCCAGCAGTCTCACTTCCACCGGGACAGGGGACGATGGCTACACCTTC. Amino acid sequence: CASSLTSTGTGDDGYTF.